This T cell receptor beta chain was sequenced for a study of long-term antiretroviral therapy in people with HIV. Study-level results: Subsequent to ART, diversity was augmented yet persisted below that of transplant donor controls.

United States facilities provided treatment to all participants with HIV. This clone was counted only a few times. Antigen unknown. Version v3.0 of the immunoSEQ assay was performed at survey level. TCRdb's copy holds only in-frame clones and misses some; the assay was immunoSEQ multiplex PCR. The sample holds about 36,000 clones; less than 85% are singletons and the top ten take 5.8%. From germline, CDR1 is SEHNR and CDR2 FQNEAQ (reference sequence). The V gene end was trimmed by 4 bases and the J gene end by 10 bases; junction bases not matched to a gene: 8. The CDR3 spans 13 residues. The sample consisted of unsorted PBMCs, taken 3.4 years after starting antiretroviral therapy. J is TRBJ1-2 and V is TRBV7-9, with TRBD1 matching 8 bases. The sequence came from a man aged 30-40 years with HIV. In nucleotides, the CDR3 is TGTGCCAGCAGCTACGACAGGGGAACCCACTACACCTTC. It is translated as CASSYDRGTHYTF.